Described below is a single T cell receptor (beta chain) sequence and its context. Antigen specificity is unknown. This sample was included in a study of lymphopenia after photon versus proton radiotherapy. Study-wide points: Authors raise, but do not show, better survival with proton therapy. Relative stability marked proton patients; photon patients lost diversity and naive cells. Larger post-nadir TCR diversity loss correlated inversely with survival in deceased patients.

The CDR3 is 13 residues long. The V end was cut by 3 bases, the J end by 4 bases, with 10 bases between. Germline V CDR1 and CDR2: KGHSH, LQKENI. Here immunoSEQ multiplex PCR was the method, and the copy in TCRdb shows in-frame clones only, minus some. The repertoire holds roughly 61,000 clones, with roughly 90% as singletons. Sequencing used peripheral blood, obtained from a patient treated with proton-based radiotherapy. This clonotype was sampled from a man older than 75 with esophageal cancer. V usage is TRBV18 and J usage is TRBJ2-7; no reliable D call. The CDR3 bases are TGTGCCAGCTCACCTCAAACAAATTACGAGCAGTACTTC. It specifies CASSPQTNYEQYF.